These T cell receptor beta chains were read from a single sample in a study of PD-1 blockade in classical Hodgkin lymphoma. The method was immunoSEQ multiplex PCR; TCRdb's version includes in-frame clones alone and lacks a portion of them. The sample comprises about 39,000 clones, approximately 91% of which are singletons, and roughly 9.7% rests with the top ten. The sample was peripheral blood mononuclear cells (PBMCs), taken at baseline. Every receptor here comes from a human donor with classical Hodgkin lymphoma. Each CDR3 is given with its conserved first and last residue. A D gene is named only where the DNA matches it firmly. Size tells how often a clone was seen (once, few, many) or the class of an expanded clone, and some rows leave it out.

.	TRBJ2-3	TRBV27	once	CASSLGWDTDTQYF	TGTGCCAGCAGTTTAGGGTGGGACACAGATACGCAGTATTTT
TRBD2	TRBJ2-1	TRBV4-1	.	CASSQDKGLAGGRSYNEQFF	TGCGCCAGCAGCCAAGATAAGGGACTAGCGGGAGGGCGCTCCTACAATGAGCAGTTCTTC
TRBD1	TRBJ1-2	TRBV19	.	CASSMWTGSNYGYTF	TGTGCCAGTAGTATGTGGACAGGAAGTAACTATGGCTACACCTTC
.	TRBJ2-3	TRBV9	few	CASSVATTDTQYF	TGTGCCAGCAGCGTAGCTACCACAGATACGCAGTATTTT
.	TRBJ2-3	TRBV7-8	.	CASSLGGFRRDTQYF	TGTGCCAGCAGCTTAGGGGGGTTCCGGCGGGATACGCAGTATTTT
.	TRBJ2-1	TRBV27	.	CASSVRGYEQFF	TGTGCCAGCAGTGTCAGGGGTTATGAGCAGTTCTTC
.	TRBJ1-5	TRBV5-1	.	CASSTGGSNQPQHF	TGCGCCAGCAGCACCGGAGGGAGCAATCAGCCCCAGCATTTT
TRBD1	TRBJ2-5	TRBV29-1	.	CSVNRGPGETQYF	TGCAGCGTGAACAGGGGGCCCGGGGAGACCCAGTACTTC
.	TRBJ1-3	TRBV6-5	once	CASHSGNTIYF	TGTGCCAGCCACTCTGGAAACACCATATATTTT
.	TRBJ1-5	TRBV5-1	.	CASSLDGYQPQHF	TGCGCCAGCAGCTTGGACGGATATCAGCCCCAGCATTTT